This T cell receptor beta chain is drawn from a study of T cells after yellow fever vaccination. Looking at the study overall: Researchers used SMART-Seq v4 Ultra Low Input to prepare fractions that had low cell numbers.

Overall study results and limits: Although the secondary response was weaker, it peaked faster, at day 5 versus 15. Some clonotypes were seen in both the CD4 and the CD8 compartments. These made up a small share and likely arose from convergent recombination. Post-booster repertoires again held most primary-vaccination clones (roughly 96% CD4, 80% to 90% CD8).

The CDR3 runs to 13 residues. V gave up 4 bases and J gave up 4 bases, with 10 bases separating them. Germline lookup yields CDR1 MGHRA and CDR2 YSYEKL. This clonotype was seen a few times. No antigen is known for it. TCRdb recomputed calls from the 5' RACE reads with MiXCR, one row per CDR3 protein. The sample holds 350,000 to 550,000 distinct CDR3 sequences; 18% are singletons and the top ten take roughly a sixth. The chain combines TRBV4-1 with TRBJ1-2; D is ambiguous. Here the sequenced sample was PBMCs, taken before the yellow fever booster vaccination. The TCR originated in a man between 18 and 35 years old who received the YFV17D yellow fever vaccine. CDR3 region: CASSLSEVYGYTF. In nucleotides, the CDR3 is TGCGCCAGCAGCCTATCGGAGGTCTATGGCTACACCTTC.